This T cell receptor beta chain was observed in a study of molecular identifiers for immune sequencing clone quantification. General study findings and limits: In cases of identical TCR molecules sharing a barcode, highly expanded clone sizes could be underestimated. Spiked Jurkat TCR RNA equivalent to one cell reportedly surfaced among roughly 1 million naive cells.

At least ten counts were recorded for this clonotype. Its antigen is not identified. In TCRdb, the PCR reads were re-called with MiXCR into one record per CDR3 protein. There are around 40,000 distinct CDR3 sequences in the sample; roughly a fifth occur only once, and approximately 1% lies in the top ten. Sorting was used to obtain naive CD8 T cells (CD8+CD4-CCR7+CD45RA+). The CDR3 consists of 13 residues. CDR1 and CDR2 (germline): MNHEY, SMNVEV (reference sequence). The V segment lost 6 bases and the J segment 4 bases; nucleotides outside the gene matches: 6. Sequenced sample: naive CD8+ T cells from blood, with Jurkat cell RNA spiked in. Subset reported: FACS-sorted CD8+CD4-CCR7+CD45RA+ naive T cells. This chain joins TRBV27 and TRBJ2-7; TRBD2 matches 7 bases. This receptor was obtained from a human donor in good health. Some libraries in this study had Jurkat cell RNA spiked in. The CDR3 coding sequence is TGTGCCAGCAGGGCGGGAGAGGCTTACGAGCAGTACTTC. Amino acids: CASRAGEAYEQYF.